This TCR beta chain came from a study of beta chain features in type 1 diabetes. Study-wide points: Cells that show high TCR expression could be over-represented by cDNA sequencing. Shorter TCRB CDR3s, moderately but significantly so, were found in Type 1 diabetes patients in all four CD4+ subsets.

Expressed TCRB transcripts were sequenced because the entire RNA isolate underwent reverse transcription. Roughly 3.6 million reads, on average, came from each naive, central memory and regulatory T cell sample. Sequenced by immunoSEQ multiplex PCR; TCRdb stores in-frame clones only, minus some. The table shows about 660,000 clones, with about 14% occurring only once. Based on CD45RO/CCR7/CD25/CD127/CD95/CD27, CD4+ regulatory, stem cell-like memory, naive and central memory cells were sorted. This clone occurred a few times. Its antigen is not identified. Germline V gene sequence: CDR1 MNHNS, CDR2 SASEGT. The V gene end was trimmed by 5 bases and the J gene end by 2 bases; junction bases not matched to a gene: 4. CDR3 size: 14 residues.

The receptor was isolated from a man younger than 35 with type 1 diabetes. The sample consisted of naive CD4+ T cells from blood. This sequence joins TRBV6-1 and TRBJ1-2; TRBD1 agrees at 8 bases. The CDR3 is CASSTRQGNYGYTF. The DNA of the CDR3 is TGTGCCAGCAGTACTCGACAGGGGAACTATGGCTACACCTTC.